Following are 13 T cell receptor beta chains from one sample sequenced in a study of CD8 T cells in ankylosing spondylitis. Notes on the study in general: Within ankylosing spondylitis blood, a TCR beta motif made up of roughly eight highly homologous variants appeared to be characteristic.

No antigen has been identified for these receptors. TCRdb used MiXCR to reprocess the 5' RACE reads, holding one entry per CDR3 protein. The data contain some 700,000 distinct CDR3 sequences, around 20% of them seen just once; the ten biggest clones take up about a fifth. Material: blood, either unsorted or a sorted T cell fraction (not recorded which). All receptors come from a male donor with ankylosing spondylitis.

The chain couples TRBV12-3 or TRBV12-4 to TRBJ1-2, with D perhaps matching TRBD1 (5 bases). This CDR3 is built from 15 residues. V lost 3 bases and J 2 bases, leaving 13 bases between the germline ends. The CDR3 reads CASSFGGKPNYGYTF. Here the CDR3 DNA reads TGTGCCAGCAGTTTCGGGGGTAAACCCAACTATGGCTACACCTTC.

The chain employs TRBV4-2 and TRBJ1-5; D might be TRBD1 (6 bases). The CDR3 extends over 16 amino acids. V was pared by 4 bases and J by 7 bases, with 20 bases between. Per the germline V gene, CDR1 is LGHNA and CDR2 is YNFKEQ. The CDR3 nucleotides are TGTGCCAGCAGCCCGGACTGGGGGGCGGGTGAACAGCCCCAGCATTTT. Translated, it gives CASSPDWGAGEQPQHF.

This clonotype appeared a few times. This chain uses TRBV5-1 with TRBJ2-1; no clear D. Germline V gene sequence: CDR1 SGHRS, CDR2 YFSETQ. V lost 1 base and J lost 6, with 5 bases in between. The CDR3 is 12 amino acids. The CDR3 DNA follows: TGCGCCAGCAGCTTGTTTGGCAATGAGCAGTTCTTC. Translating it yields CASSLFGNEQFF.

This chain joins TRBV5-5 and TRBJ1-2; D is possibly TRBD1 (6 bases). Trimming took off 2 bases at V and 2 bases at J, with 13 bases between the two ends. This CDR3 contains 15 residues. Per germline, CDR1 SGHKS and CDR2 YYEKEE (reference sequence). Written as DNA, the CDR3 is TGTGCCAGCAGCTTACCCGGGACAAACAACTATGGCTACACCTTC. It specifies CASSLPGTNNYGYTF.

This clonotype was found a few times. This chain uses TRBV6-1 with TRBJ2-5; D may be TRBD1 or TRBD2 (7 bases each). Deletions cut 6 bases from V and 5 bases from J, with 16 bases between. Germline V lookup: CDR1 MNHNS, CDR2 SASEGT. The CDR3 runs to 14 residues. The CDR3 reads CASRSPGGGETQYF. In nucleotides, the CDR3 is TGTGCCAGCAGATCTCCAGGGGGGGGTGAGACCCAGTACTTC.

The chain joins TRBV29-1 to TRBJ2-7; 9 bases match TRBD1. With 6 bases clipped from V and 1 base from J, the junction kept 13 bases outside the gene matches. The CDR3 length is 16 residues. CDR1 and CDR2 (germline): SQVTM, ANQGSEA. This chain's CDR3 is CSVSKSGTGRSYEQYF. The CDR3 nucleotides are TGCAGCGTGTCAAAATCGGGGACAGGGCGTTCCTACGAGCAGTACTTC.

The genes are TRBV12-3 or TRBV12-4 and TRBJ2-6; TRBD1 agrees at 7 bases. This CDR3 region has 15 residues. Trimming at V came to 6 bases and at J to 2 bases, leaving 4 bases not matched to a gene. The CDR3 DNA reads TGTGCCAGCAGGCAGACAGGGCCTGGGGCCAACGTCCTGACTTTC. It is translated as CASRQTGPGANVLTF.

This clonotype was seen a handful of times. The genes are TRBV24-1 and TRBJ2-2; TRBD2 might be the D (6 bases). Between the trimmed V and J ends, which lost 4 bases and 5 bases, there was a span of 7 bases. The CDR3 contains 13 residues. Germline loops: CDR1 KGHDR, CDR2 SFDVKD. CDR3 region: CATSEGLTGELFF. As DNA, the CDR3 is TGTGCCACCAGTGAGGGACTTACCGGGGAGCTGTTTTTT.

This clonotype was counted only a few times. This chain links TRBV6-2 or TRBV6-3 with TRBJ2-2; tentative D call: TRBD1 (5 bases). Germline CDR1 is MNHEY and CDR2 is SVGEGT. The CDR3 length is 15 residues. The germline V and J ends were trimmed by 8 bases and 4 bases, with 17 bases remaining between them. The CDR3 bases are TGTGCCAGCGGGTTTTGGGGCTACAGCACCGGGGAGCTGTTTTTT. This encodes CASGFWGYSTGELFF.

As to this clonotype: An end of the junction differs from the germline gene, which may be a read error. The rearrangement joins TRBV20-1 to TRBJ2-3; D may be TRBD2 (7 bases). Germline-derived CDR1 and CDR2 are DFQATT and SNEGSKA (reference sequence). The CDR3 totals 17 residues. CDR3: CSATTGGGLTPTDTQYF. In nucleotides, the CDR3 is TGCAGCGCTACGACTGGCGGGGGCTTGACACCCACAGATACGCAGTATTTT.

This chain uses TRBV9 with TRBJ2-1; 10 nucleotides line up with TRBD1. Looked up from germline, CDR1 is SGDLS and CDR2 is YYNGEE. The junction had 5 bases not matched to a gene; V was cut back by 4 bases and J by 10 bases. The CDR3 has 13 residues. The DNA for the CDR3 is TGTGCCAGCAGCTACCGGGACAGGGGAGAGCAGTTCTTC. Translation: CASSYRDRGEQFF.

This clonotype was picked up a small number of times. The chain combines TRBV7-9 with TRBJ1-5; 8 nucleotides line up with TRBD1. The CDR3 extends over 17 amino acids. V gave up 4 bases and J gave up 8 bases; unmatched junction bases: 16. CDR1 is SEHNR, CDR2 FQNEAQ, per germline (reference sequence). In DNA form, the CDR3 reads TGTGCCAGCAGCTCTATAGAGACAGGGGCCGAGGGGAAGCCCCAGCATTTT. Protein: CASSSIETGAEGKPQHF.

This clonotype was detected only a few times. This chain links TRBV20-1 with TRBJ1-1; possible D gene TRBD1, 6 bases. Germline CDR1 and CDR2: DFQATT and SNEGSKA (reference sequence). Trimming stripped 0 bases from V and 5 bases from J, with 16 bases between. The CDR3 totals 15 residues. CDR3 residues: CSARDWGQGFTEAFF. CDR3 nucleotide sequence: TGCAGTGCTAGAGATTGGGGGCAGGGCTTTACTGAAGCTTTCTTT.